This T cell receptor beta chain was captured in a study of blood T cell repertoires in COVID-19. Background on the study: Material from acute and convalescent COVID-19 was sourced from the United States, Italy and Spain. PBMCs, B-cell-depleted T cells, or T cells provided the cDNA or gDNA that made up the material.

This clone was seen just once. Per the study methods: For nucleated cells, counts were estimated from reference gene primer amplification. Assay: immunoSEQ multiplex PCR; the TCRdb copy retains only in-frame clones and omits some. V and J calls and clone size are those listed in that table; D and trimming were worked out from the DNA. This table holds 210,000 or so clones, roughly 78% found once. The source material was peripheral blood. The receptor comes from a woman aged 40 to 55 with acute or convalescent COVID-19.

DNA for the CDR3: TGTGCCAGCAGGATCACAAGCACAGATACGCAGTATTTT. Residues: CASRITSTDTQYF. The chain has TRBV11-2 and TRBJ2-3; D not certain. Germline-derived CDR1 and CDR2 are SGHAT and FQNNGV. The CDR3 sequence is 13 residues long. V was pared by 6 bases and J by 0 bases, with 7 bases between.